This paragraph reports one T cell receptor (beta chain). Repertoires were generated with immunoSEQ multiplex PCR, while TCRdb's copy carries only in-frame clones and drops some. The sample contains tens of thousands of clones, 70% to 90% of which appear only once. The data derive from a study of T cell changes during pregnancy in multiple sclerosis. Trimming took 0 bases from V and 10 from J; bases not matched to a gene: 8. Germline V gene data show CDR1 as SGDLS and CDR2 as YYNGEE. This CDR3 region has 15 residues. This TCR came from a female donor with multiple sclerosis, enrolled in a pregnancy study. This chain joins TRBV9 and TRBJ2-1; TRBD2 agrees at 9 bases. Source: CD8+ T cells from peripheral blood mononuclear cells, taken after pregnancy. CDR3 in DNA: TGTGCCAGCAGCGTAGGAATCTTAGCGGGAGACGAGCAGTTCTTC. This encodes CASSVGILAGDEQFF.